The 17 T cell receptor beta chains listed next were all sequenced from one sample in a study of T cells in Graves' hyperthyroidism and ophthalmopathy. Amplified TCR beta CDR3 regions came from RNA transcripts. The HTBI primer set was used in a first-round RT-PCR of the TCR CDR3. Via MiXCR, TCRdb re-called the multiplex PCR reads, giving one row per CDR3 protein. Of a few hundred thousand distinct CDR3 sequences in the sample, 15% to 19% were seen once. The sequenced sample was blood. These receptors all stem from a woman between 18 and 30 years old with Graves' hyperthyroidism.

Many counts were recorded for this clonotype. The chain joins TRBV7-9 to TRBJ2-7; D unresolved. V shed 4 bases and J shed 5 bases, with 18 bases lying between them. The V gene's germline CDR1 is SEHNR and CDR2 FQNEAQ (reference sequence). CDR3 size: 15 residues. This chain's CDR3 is CASSSKYPDNHEQYF. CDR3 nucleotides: TGTGCCAGCAGCTCTAAGTATCCCGATAACCACGAGCAGTACTTC.

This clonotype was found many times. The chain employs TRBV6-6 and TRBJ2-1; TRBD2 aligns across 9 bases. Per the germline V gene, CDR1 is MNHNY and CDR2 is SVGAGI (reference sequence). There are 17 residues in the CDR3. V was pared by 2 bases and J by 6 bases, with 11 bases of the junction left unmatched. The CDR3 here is CASSYGYGAGGGNEQFF. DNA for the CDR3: TGTGCCAGCAGTTACGGGTACGGGGCGGGAGGGGGCAATGAGCAGTTCTTC.

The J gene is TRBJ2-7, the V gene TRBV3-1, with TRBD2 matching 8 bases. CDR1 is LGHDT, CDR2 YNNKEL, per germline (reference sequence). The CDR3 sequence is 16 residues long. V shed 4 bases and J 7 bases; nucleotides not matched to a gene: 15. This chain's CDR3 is CASSPRAGAGGREQYF. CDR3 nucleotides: TGTGCCAGCAGCCCCAGAGCGGGGGCGGGGGGCAGGGAGCAGTACTTC.

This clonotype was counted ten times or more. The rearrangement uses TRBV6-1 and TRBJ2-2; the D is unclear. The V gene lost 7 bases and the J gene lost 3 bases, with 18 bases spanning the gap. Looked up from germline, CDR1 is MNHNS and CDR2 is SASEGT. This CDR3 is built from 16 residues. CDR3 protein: CASNPILLLHTGELFF. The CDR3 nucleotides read TGTGCCAGCAACCCAATCCTACTACTACACACCGGGGAGCTGTTTTTT.

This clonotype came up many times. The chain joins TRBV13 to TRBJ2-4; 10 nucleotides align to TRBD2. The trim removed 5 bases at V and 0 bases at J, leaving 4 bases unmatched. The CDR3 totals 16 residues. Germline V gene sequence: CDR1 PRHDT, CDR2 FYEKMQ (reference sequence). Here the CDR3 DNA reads TGTGCCAGCAGCCCCAGCGGGGGGGTAGCCAAAAACATTCAGTACTTC. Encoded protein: CASSPSGGVAKNIQYF.

The CDR3 DNA is TGCAGTGCTACCTCTGGAGGGGGGATAGCGGGGGCCGTATACAATGAGCAGTTCTTC. Translated: CSATSGGGIAGAVYNEQFF. V gene TRBV20-1 combines with J gene TRBJ2-1; 9 bases are a match to TRBD2. The trim removed 4 bases at V and 4 bases at J, leaving 20 bases unmatched. The germline CDR1 and CDR2 sequences are DFQATT and SNEGSKA (reference sequence). The CDR3 contains 19 residues.

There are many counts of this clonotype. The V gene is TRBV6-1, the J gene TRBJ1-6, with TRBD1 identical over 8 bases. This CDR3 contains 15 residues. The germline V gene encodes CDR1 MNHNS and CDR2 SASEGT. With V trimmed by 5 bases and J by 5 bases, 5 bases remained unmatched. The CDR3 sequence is CASSSQGADNSPLHF. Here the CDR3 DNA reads TGTGCCAGCAGTTCGCAGGGGGCCGATAATTCACCCCTCCACTTT.

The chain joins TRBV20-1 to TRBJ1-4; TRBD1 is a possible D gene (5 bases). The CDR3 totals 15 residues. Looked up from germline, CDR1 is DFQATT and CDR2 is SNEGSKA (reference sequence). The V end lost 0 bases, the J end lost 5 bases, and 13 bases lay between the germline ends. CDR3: CSARDGGTGNEKLFF. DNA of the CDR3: TGCAGTGCTAGAGATGGAGGGACGGGAAATGAAAAACTGTTTTTT.

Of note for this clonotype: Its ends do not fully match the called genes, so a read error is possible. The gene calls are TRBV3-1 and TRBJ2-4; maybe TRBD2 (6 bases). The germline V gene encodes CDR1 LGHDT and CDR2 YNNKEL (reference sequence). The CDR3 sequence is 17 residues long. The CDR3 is CTSSQPLGVGGKNIQYF. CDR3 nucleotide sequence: TGTACCAGCAGCCAACCCTTGGGCGTCGGGGGCAAAAACATTCAGTACTTC.

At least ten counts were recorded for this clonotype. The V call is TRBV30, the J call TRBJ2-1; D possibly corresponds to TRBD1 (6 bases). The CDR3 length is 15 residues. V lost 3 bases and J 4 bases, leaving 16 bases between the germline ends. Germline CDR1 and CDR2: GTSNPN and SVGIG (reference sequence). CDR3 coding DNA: TGTGCCTGGAGCCAACAGGGTGGTATTTACAATGAGCAGTTCTTC. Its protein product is CAWSQQGGIYNEQFF.

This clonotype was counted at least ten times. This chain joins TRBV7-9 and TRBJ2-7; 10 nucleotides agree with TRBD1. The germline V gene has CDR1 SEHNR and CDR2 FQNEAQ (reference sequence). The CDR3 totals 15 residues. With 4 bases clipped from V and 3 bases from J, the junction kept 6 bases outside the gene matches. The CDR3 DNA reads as TGTGCCAGCAGCTGGGCGACAGGGGGCGTCTACGAGCAGTACTTC. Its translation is CASSWATGGVYEQYF.

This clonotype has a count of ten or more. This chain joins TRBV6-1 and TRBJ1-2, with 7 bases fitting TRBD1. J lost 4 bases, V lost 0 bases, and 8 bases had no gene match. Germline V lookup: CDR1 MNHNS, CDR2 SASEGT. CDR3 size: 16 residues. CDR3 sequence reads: CASSEARQGRSYGYTF. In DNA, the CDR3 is TGTGCCAGCAGTGAAGCGAGACAGGGACGTTCCTATGGCTACACCTTC.

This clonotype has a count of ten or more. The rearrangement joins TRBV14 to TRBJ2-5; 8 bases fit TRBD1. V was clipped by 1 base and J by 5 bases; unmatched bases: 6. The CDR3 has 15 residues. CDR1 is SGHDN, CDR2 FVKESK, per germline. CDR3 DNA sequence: TGTGCCAGCAGCCAAGGCAGGGGGCCCTTGGAGACCCAGTACTTC. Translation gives CASSQGRGPLETQYF.

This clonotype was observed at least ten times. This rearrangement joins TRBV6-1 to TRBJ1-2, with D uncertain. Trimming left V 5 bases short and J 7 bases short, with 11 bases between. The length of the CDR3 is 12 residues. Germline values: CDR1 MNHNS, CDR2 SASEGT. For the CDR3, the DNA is TGTGCCAGCAGTTACGAGGGTTTTGGCTACACCTTC. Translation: CASSYEGFGYTF.

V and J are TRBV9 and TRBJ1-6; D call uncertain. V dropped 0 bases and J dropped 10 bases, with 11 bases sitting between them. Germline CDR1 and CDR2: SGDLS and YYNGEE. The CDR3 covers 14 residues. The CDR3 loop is CASSVDAVGSPLHF. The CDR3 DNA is TGTGCCAGCAGCGTAGACGCGGTGGGGTCACCCCTCCACTTT.

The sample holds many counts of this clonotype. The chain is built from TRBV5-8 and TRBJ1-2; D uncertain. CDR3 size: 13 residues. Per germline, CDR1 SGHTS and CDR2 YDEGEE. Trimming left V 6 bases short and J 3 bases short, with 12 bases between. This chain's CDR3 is CASTVGIDYGYTF. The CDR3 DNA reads TGTGCCAGCACCGTCGGGATAGACTATGGCTACACCTTC.

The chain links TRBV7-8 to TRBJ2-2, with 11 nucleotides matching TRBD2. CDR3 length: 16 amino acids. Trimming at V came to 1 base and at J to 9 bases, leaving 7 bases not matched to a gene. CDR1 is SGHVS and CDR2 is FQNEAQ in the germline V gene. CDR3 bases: TGTGCCAGCAGCTTAGTTCTAGCGGGAGGAACTAGGGAGCTGTTTTTT. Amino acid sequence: CASSLVLAGGTRELFF.